This TCR beta chain was recorded in a study of blood T cell repertoires in COVID-19. Germline CDR1 reads KGHSH; CDR2 reads LQKENI. V was pared by 6 bases and J by 3 bases, with 25 bases between. There are 18 residues in the CDR3. This clone turned up a few times. Profiling relied on immunoSEQ multiplex PCR, and the TCRdb table lists in-frame clones only, not all of them. The sample has roughly 200,000 clones, around 84% seen once. The source material was peripheral blood. This chain joins TRBV18 and TRBJ2-3; perhaps TRBD2 as D (6 bases). This TCR derives from a man in his 60s with acute or convalescent COVID-19. CDR3 loop: CASSLDPEGLMGTDTQYF. As DNA, the CDR3 is TGTGCCAGCTCCCTGGATCCGGAGGGTTTAATGGGGACAGATACGCAGTATTTT.